This T cell receptor (beta chain) emerged from a study of STAT3 mutations in large granular lymphocyte leukemia. Overall study results and limits: Every T-LGLL patient had at least one immunodominant TCRbeta clonotype.

Trimming stripped 2 bases from V and 8 bases from J, with 22 bases between. Per the germline V gene, CDR1 is SGDLS and CDR2 is YYNGEE. The CDR3 sequence is 16 residues long. Repertoires were generated with immunoSEQ multiplex PCR, while TCRdb's copy carries only in-frame clones and drops some. The data show some 10,000 clones, 45% to 65% seen once. A remark on this clone: The antigen is not known.

This clonotype was obtained from a boy aged 5-17 years with T-cell large granular lymphocyte leukemia. Some clones in this sample may be carry-over from other donors' samples. The sequenced material came from peripheral blood mononuclear cells. V and J are TRBV9 and TRBJ1-2; D remains unclear. CDR3 residues: CASSVGGRLGSYGYTF. CDR3 coding DNA: TGTGCCAGCAGCGTGGGTGGGCGCTTAGGTTCCTACGGCTACACCTTC.